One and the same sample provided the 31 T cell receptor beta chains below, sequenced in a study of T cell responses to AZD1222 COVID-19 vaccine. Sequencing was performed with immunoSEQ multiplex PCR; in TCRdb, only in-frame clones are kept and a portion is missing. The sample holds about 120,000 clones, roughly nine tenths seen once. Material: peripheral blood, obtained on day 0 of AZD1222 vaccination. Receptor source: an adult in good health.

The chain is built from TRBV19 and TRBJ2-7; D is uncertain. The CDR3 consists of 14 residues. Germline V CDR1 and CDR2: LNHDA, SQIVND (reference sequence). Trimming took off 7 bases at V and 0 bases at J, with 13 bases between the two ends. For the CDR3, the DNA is TGTGCCAGTACGGGCGGCAGAAACTCCTACGAGCAGTACTTC. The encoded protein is CASTGGRNSYEQYF. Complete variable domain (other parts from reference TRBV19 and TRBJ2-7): DGGITQSPKYLFRKEGQNVTLSCEQNLNHDAMYWYRQDPGQGLRLIYYSQIVNDFQKGDIAEGYSVSREKKESFPLTVTSAQKNPTAFYLCASTGGRNSYEQYFGPGTRLTVT.

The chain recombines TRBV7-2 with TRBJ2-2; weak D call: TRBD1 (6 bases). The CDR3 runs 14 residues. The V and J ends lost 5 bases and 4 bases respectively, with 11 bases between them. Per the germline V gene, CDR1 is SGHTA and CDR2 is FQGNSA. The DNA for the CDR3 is TGTGCCAGCAGCCCCGACAGGATCACCGGGGAGCTGTTTTTT. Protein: CASSPDRITGELFF.

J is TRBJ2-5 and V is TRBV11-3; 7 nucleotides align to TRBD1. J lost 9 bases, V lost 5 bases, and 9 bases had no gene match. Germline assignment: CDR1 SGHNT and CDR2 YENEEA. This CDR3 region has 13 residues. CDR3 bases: TGTGCCAGCAGCCCGGGGCGAACAGGGGCCCAGTACTTC. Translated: CASSPGRTGAQYF.

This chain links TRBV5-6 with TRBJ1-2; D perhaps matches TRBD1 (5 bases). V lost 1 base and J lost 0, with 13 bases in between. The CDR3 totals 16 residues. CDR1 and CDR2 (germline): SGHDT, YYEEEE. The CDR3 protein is CASSLISGLPNYGYTF. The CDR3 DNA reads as TGTGCCAGCAGCTTGATCTCGGGACTCCCTAACTATGGCTACACCTTC.

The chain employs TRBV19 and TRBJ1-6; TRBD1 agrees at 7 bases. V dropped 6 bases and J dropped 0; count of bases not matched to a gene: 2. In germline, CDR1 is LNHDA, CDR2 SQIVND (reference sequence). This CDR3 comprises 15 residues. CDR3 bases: TGTGCCAGTAGGGACAGGAGCTCCTATAATTCACCCCTCCACTTT. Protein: CASRDRSSYNSPLHF.

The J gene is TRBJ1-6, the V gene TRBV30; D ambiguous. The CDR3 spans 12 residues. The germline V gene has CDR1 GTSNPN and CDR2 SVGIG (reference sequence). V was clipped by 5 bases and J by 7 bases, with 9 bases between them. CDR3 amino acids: CAWGRSNSPLHF. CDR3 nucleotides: TGTGCCTGGGGACGGTCCAATTCACCCCTCCACTTT.

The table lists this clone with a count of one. The CDR3 bases are TGTGCCAGCAGCGGCCCACAGCGTCCCGCCGGAAACATTCAGTACTTC. Its translation: CASSGPQRPAGNIQYF. The V and J genes are TRBV9 and TRBJ2-4; no reliable D call. V lost 3 bases, J lost 6 bases, and 19 bases lay in between. CDR1 is SGDLS, CDR2 YYNGEE, per germline. The length of the CDR3 is 16 residues.

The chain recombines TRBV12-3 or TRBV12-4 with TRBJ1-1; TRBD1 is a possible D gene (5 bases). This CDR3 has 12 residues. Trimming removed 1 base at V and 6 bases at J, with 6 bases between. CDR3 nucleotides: TGTGCCAGCAGTTTAGAGGGGTCTGAAGCTTTCTTT. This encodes CASSLEGSEAFF.

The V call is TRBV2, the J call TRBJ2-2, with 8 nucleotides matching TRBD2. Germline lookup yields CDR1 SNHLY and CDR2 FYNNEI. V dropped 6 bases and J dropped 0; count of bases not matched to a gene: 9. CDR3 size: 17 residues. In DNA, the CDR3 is TGTGCCAGCAGCGAGGAGAAACTAGCGGCGAACACCGGGGAGCTGTTTTTT. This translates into CASSEEKLAANTGELFF.

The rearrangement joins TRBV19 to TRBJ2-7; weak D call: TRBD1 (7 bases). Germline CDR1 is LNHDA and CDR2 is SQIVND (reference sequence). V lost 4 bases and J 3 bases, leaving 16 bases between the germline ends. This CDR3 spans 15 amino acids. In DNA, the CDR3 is TGTGCCAGTAGTAGGAGGGACAGCCTCAACTACGAGCAGTACTTC. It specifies CASSRRDSLNYEQYF.

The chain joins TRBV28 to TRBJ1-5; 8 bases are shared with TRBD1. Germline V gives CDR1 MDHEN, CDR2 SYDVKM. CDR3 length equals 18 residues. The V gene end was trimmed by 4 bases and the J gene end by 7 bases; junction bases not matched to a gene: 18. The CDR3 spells CASSSRESSQGVRQPQHF. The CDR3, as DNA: TGTGCCAGCAGTTCCCGGGAGAGCTCACAGGGGGTACGGCAGCCCCAGCATTTT.

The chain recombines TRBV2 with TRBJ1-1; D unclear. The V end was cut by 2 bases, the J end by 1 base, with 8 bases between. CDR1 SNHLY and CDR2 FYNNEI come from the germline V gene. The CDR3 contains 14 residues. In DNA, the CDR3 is TGTGCCAGCAGTGAATACGGGCGGAACACTGAAGCTTTCTTT. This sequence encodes CASSEYGRNTEAFF. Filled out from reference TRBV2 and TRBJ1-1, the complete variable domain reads EPEVTQTPSHQVTQMGQEVILRCVPISNHLYFYWYRQILGQKVEFLVSFYNNEISEKSEIFDDQFSVERPDGSNFTLKIRSTKLEDSAMYFCASSEYGRNTEAFFGQGTRLTVV.

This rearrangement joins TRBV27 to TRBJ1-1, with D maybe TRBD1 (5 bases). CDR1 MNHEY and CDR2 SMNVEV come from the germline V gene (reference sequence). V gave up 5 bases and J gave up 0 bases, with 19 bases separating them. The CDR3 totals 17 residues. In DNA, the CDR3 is TGTGCCAGCAGTCCACGACAGAAAGGCATCATGAACACTGAAGCTTTCTTT. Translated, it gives CASSPRQKGIMNTEAFF.

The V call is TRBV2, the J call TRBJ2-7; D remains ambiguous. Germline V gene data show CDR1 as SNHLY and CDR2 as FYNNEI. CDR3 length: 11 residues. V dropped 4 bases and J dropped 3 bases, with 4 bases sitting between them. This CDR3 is CASSGIYEQYF. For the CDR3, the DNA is TGTGCCAGCAGTGGGATCTACGAGCAGTACTTC.

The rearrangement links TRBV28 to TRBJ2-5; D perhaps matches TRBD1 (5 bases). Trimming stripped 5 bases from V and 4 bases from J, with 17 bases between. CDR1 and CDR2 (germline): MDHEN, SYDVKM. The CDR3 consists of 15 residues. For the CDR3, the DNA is TGTGCCAGCAGTAAGACAGCCCTTCTCGGAGAGACCCAGTACTTC. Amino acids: CASSKTALLGETQYF.

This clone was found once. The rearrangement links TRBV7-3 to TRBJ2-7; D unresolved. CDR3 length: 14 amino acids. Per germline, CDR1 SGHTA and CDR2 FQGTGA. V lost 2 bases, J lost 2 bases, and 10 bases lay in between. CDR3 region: CASSLEPSTYEQYF. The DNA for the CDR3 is TGTGCCAGCAGCTTAGAGCCTTCAACCTACGAGCAGTACTTC.

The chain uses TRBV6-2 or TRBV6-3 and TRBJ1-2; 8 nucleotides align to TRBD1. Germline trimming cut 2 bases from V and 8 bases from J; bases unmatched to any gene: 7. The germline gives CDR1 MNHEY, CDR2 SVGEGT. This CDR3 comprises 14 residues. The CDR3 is CASSYGGQVIGYTF. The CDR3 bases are TGTGCCAGCAGTTACGGGGGACAGGTCATCGGCTACACCTTC.

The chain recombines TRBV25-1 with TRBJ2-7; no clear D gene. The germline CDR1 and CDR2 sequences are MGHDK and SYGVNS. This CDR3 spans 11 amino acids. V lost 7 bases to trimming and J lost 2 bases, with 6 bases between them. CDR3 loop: CASTWAYEQYF. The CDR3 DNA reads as TGTGCCAGCACCTGGGCCTACGAGCAGTACTTC.

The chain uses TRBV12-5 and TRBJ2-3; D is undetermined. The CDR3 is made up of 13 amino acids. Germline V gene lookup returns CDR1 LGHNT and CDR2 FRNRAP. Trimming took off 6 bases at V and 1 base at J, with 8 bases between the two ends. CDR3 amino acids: CASGNSGTDTQYF. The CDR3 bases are TGTGCTAGTGGCAACAGTGGCACAGATACGCAGTATTTT.

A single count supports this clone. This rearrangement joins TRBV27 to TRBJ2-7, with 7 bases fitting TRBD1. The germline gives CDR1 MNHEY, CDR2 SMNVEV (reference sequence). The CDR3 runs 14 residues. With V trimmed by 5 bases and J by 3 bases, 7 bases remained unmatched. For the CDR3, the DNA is TGTGCCAGCAGTCCGGGACAGAAGTTCTACGAGCAGTACTTC. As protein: CASSPGQKFYEQYF.

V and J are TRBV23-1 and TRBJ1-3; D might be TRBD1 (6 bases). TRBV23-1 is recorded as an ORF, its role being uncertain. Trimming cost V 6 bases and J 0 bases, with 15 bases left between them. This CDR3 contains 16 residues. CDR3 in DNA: TGCGCCAGCAGCCCGGTAGGGGGAGGCTCTGGAAACACCATATATTTT. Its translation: CASSPVGGGSGNTIYF.

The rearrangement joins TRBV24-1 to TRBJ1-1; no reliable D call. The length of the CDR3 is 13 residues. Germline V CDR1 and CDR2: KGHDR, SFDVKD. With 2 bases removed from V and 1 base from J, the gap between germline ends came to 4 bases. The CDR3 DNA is TGTGCCACCAGTGATTACGAGAACACTGAAGCTTTCTTT. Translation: CATSDYENTEAFF.

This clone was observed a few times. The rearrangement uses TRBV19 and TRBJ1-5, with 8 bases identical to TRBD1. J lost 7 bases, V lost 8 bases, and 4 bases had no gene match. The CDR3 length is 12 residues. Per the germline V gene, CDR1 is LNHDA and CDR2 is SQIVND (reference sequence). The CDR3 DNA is TGTGCCAGTGGGACAGGCGGACAGCCCCAGCATTTT. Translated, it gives CASGTGGQPQHF.

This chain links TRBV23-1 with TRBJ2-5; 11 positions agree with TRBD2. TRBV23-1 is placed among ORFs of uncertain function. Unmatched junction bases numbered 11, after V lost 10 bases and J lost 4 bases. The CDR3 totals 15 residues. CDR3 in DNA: TGCGCCACCACCAAAACTAGCGGGAGTGTAGAGACCCAGTACTTC. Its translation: CATTKTSGSVETQYF.

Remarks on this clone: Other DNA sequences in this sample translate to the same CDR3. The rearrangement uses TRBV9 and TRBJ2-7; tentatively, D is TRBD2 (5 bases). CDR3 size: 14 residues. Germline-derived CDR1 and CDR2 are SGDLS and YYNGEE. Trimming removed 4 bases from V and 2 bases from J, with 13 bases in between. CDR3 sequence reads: CASSLGTGTYEQYF. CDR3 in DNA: TGTGCCAGCAGCTTAGGAACGGGAACCTACGAGCAGTACTTC.

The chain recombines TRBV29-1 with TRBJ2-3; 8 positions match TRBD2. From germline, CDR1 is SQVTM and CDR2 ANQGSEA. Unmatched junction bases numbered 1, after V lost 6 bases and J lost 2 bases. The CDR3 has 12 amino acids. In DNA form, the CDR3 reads TGCAGCGTAGCGGGGGCCACAGATACGCAGTATTTT. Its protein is CSVAGATDTQYF.

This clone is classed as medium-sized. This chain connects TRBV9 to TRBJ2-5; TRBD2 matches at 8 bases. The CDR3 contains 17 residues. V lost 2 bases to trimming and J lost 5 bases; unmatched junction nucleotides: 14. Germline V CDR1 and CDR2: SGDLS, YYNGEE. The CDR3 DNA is TGTGCCAGCAGCGTTCGAAGAAGCGGGAGTTCCTACGAGACCCAGTACTTC. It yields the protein CASSVRRSGSSYETQYF.

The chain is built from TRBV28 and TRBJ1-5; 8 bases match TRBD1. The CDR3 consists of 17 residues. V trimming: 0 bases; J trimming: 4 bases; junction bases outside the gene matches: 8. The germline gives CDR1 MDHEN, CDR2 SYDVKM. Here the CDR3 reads CASSLWVGQGHNQPQHF. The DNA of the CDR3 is TGTGCCAGCAGTTTATGGGTAGGACAGGGTCATAATCAGCCCCAGCATTTT. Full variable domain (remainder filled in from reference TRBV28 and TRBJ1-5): DVKVTQSSRYLVKRTGEKVFLECVQDMDHENMFWYRQDPGLGLRLIYFSYDVKMKEKGDIPEGYSVSREKKERFSLILESASTNQTSMYLCASSLWVGQGHNQPQHFGDGTRLSIL.

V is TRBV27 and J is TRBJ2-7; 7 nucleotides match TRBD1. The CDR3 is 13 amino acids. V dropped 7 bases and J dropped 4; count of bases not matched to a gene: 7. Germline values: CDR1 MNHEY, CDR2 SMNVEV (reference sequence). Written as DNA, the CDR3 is TGTGCCAGCACCGCGACAGGGAAGTACGAGCAGTACTTC. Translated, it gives CASTATGKYEQYF.

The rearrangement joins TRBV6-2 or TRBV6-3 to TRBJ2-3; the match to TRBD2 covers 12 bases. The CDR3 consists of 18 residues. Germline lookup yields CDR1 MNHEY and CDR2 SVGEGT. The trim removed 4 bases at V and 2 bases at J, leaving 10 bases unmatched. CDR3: CASSWRTSGVTYTDTQYF. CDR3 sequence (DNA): TGTGCCAGCAGTTGGAGGACTAGCGGGGTGACTTACACAGATACGCAGTATTTT.

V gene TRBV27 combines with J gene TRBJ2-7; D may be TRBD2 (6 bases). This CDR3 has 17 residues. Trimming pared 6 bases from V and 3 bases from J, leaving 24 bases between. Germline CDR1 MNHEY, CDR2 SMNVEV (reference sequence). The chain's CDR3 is CASSSTPSSETVYEQYF. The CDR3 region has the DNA TGTGCCAGCAGCTCCACCCCCTCTAGCGAGACCGTCTACGAGCAGTACTTC.